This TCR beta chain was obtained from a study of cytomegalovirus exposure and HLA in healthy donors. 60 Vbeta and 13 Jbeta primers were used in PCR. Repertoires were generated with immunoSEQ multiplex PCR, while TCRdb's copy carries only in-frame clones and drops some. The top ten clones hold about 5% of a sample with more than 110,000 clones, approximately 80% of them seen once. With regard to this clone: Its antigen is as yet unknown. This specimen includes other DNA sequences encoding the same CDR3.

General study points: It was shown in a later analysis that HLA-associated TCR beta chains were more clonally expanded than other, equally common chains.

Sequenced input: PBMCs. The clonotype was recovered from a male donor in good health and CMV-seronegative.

The CDR3 sequence is CASSLAGQNYEQYF. The CDR3 DNA sequence: TGTGCCAGCAGCTTAGCGGGACAAAACTACGAGCAGTACTTC. The chain combines TRBV7-2 with TRBJ2-7; D might be TRBD1 (6 bases). Germline loops: CDR1 SGHTA, CDR2 FQGNSA. The ends were cut back, 0 bases at V and 3 bases at J, with 9 bases in the middle. The CDR3 is 14 residues long. The full variable domain, rest sourced from reference TRBV7-2 and TRBJ2-7, is GAGVSQSPSNKVTEKGKDVELRCDPISGHTALYWYRQSLGQGLEFLIYFQGNSAPDKSGLPSDRFSAERTGGSVSTLTIQRTQQEDSAVYLCASSLAGQNYEQYFGPGTRLTVT.